Following are 9 T cell receptor beta chains from one sample sequenced in a study of cytomegalovirus exposure and HLA in healthy donors. PCR used 60 Vbeta primers and 13 Jbeta primers. Sequencing was performed with immunoSEQ multiplex PCR; in TCRdb, only in-frame clones are kept and a portion is missing. The top ten clones hold roughly 7.1% of a sample with over 95,000 clones, over 60% of them seen once. Sequenced: PBMCs. The source is a female donor in good health and CMV-seronegative.

This chain joins TRBV2 and TRBJ2-7; 8 nucleotides match TRBD1. V dropped 6 bases and J dropped 7; count of bases not matched to a gene: 14. The CDR3 totals 15 residues. The V gene's germline CDR1 is SNHLY and CDR2 FYNNEI. This CDR3 reads CASSPGTGLRWEQYF. CDR3 DNA sequence: TGTGCCAGCAGCCCCGGGACAGGCCTGCGGTGGGAGCAGTACTTC.

V gene TRBV7-2 combines with J gene TRBJ1-5, with D tentatively TRBD1 (5 bases). The CDR3 runs to 15 residues. CDR1 is SGHTA and CDR2 is FQGNSA in the germline V gene. V was clipped by 5 bases and J by 6 bases, with 17 bases between them. The CDR3 coding sequence is TGTGCCAGCAGCAATATGGCCGGGGGGGGTCAGCCCCAGCATTTT. It codes for CASSNMAGGGQPQHF.

This clone has only a few counts. The chain combines TRBV29-1 with TRBJ2-7, with D maybe TRBD2 (6 bases). V was cut by 3 bases and J by 5 bases, with 14 bases left in between. The CDR3 length is 13 residues. From germline, CDR1 is SQVTM and CDR2 ANQGSEA. CDR3 bases: TGCAGCGTTGATTGGGCAGGAGGGGACGAGCAGTACTTC. Protein: CSVDWAGGDEQYF.

The DNA for the CDR3 is TGTGCCAGCAGTGAAGCGCAGCGCCAAGCTTTCTTT. Translating gives CASSEAQRQAFF. The V gene is TRBV6-1, the J gene TRBJ1-1, with D hard to call. The CDR3 length is 12 residues. Germline CDR1 is MNHNS and CDR2 is SASEGT. V shed 0 bases and J shed 9 bases, with 8 bases lying between them.

This clone was observed a single time. This chain joins TRBV6-5 and TRBJ2-5; D unclear. Trimming took off 6 bases at V and 3 bases at J, with 17 bases between the two ends. Germline CDR1 MNHEY, CDR2 SVGAGI. This CDR3 comprises 15 residues. Here the CDR3 DNA reads TGTGCCAGCAGACCCGGATGGAGCCTAAAAGAGACCCAGTACTTC. Translating gives CASRPGWSLKETQYF.

CDR3 nucleotides: TGTGCCAGCAGCTTAGAGGCGGGGGATCTTAATGAAAAACTGTTTTTT. It yields the protein CASSLEAGDLNEKLFF. The V and J genes are TRBV7-6 and TRBJ1-4, with TRBD1 as a possible D gene (5 bases). Germline CDR1 and CDR2: SGHVS and FNYEAQ. V gave up 1 base and J gave up 4 bases, with 13 bases separating them. This CDR3 has 16 amino acids.

The gene calls are TRBV25-1 and TRBJ2-7, with TRBD1 identical over 9 bases. Germline values: CDR1 MGHDK, CDR2 SYGVNS. The CDR3 length is 16 residues. J lost 1 base, V lost 0 bases, and 4 bases had no gene match. The DNA for the CDR3 is TGTGCCAGCAGTGAATATGCGGGACAGGGATCCTACGAGCAGTACTTC. Its translation is CASSEYAGQGSYEQYF.

V is TRBV5-1 and J is TRBJ2-1; 12 bases fit TRBD2. With V trimmed by 5 bases and J by 7 bases, 10 bases remained unmatched. The CDR3 spans 16 residues. The germline V gene encodes CDR1 SGHRS and CDR2 YFSETQ. The CDR3 nucleotides are TGCGCCAGCAGTGCCACTCTAGCGGGAGGGGGGAATGAGCAGTTCTTC. It yields the protein CASSATLAGGGNEQFF.

This chain uses TRBV6-5 with TRBJ2-2, with no clear D. Germline V gene sequence: CDR1 MNHEY, CDR2 SVGAGI. Between the trimmed V and J ends, which lost 2 bases and 7 bases, there was a span of 14 bases. This CDR3 comprises 15 residues. The CDR3: CASSYRRNRGGELFF. For the CDR3, the DNA is TGTGCCAGCAGTTACCGCCGGAACCGCGGCGGGGAGCTGTTTTTT.